Listed below are T cell receptor beta chains from one sample, sequenced in a study of blood T cell repertoires in COVID-19. TCRdb keeps only in-frame clones here, not all; method: immunoSEQ multiplex PCR. The table records 250,000 to 300,000 clones, roughly 92% of them present only once. What was sequenced was peripheral blood. These receptors all come from a woman aged 25 to 45 with COVID-19, enrolled during active disease. CDR3s include the opening cysteine and the closing phenylalanine or tryptophan. The D gene is left open where the match is weak. Size is stated for part of the rows, as once, few or many counts, or as a class when the clone is expanded.

DNA: TGTGCCTGGGGGGTAGTCCGGGACAGGGGGCAGGATACGCAGTATTTT; CDR3: CAWGVVRDRGQDTQYF; length: 16; J: TRBJ2-3; D: TRBD1; size: few; V: TRBV30
DNA: TGTGCCAGCAGCTCGGACAGTAGCAATCAGCCCCAGCATTTT; CDR3: CASSSDSSNQPQHF; length: 14; J: TRBJ1-5; D: .; size: .; V: TRBV7-9
DNA: TGCGCCAGCAGCTTGGAGATTGCGGGAGAGAAGGAAAAACTGTTTTTT; CDR3: CASSLEIAGEKEKLFF; length: 16; J: TRBJ1-4; D: .; size: few; V: TRBV5-1
DNA: TGCGCCAGCAGACTAGCGGGTCCCGAAGGGGAGCTGTTTTTT; CDR3: CASRLAGPEGELFF; length: 14; J: TRBJ2-2; D: TRBD2; size: once; V: TRBV5-1
DNA: TGTGCCAGCAGCTCCCTCGGGACCATATATTTT; CDR3: CASSSLGTIYF; length: 11; J: TRBJ1-3; D: .; size: .; V: TRBV11-2
DNA: TGTGCCAGCAGCCAAGGGTTAGCGGGATTACCTACTGGAGATACGCAGTATTTT; CDR3: CASSQGLAGLPTGDTQYF; length: 18; J: TRBJ2-3; D: TRBD2; size: .; V: TRBV3-1/TRBV3-2
DNA: TGTGCCTGGAGGACTAGCGGGAGGCCGAGCTCCTACAATGAGCAGTTCTTC; CDR3: CAWRTSGRPSSYNEQFF; length: 17; J: TRBJ2-1; D: TRBD2; size: .; V: TRBV30
DNA: TGTGCCAGCAGTTTAAGGGGTATGAACACTGAAGCTTTCTTT; CDR3: CASSLRGMNTEAFF; length: 14; J: TRBJ1-1; D: .; size: .; V: TRBV27
DNA: TGTGCCAGCAGCTTGGCCCCTAGCGGGGGGGAGCAGTTCTTC; CDR3: CASSLAPSGGEQFF; length: 14; J: TRBJ2-1; D: TRBD2; size: .; V: TRBV5-5
DNA: TGCGCCAGCAGTCCGGACAGGGAGGGGGAAAAACTGTTTTTT; CDR3: CASSPDREGEKLFF; length: 14; J: TRBJ1-4; D: TRBD1; size: .; V: TRBV10-1
DNA: TGCGCCAGCAGCTTGGAGGCGGGTTTCGTACAAGGTGAGCAGTTCTTC; CDR3: CASSLEAGFVQGEQFF; length: 16; J: TRBJ2-1; D: .; size: once; V: TRBV5-1
DNA: TGTGCCAGCAGCGTAGGACAGGGGGAGAGCTATGGCTACACCTTC; CDR3: CASSVGQGESYGYTF; length: 15; J: TRBJ1-2; D: TRBD1; size: .; V: TRBV7-2
DNA: TGTGCCAGCAGCCCGCCCGCAGGGGTAAATGAAAAACTGTTTTTT; CDR3: CASSPPAGVNEKLFF; length: 15; J: TRBJ1-4; D: .; size: .; V: TRBV3-1/TRBV3-2
DNA: TGTGCCAGCAGCTCCGACAGGCTAAATGAAAAACTGTTTTTT; CDR3: CASSSDRLNEKLFF; length: 14; J: TRBJ1-4; D: .; size: .; V: TRBV7-9
DNA: TGCGCCAGCAGCTGGGGGACTAGAGGCTCCTACAATGAGCAGTTCTTC; CDR3: CASSWGTRGSYNEQFF; length: 16; J: TRBJ2-1; D: TRBD2; size: .; V: TRBV5-1
DNA: TGTGCCAGCAGCTTAACGGGTTCCCCCCTCCACTTT; CDR3: CASSLTGSPLHF; length: 12; J: TRBJ1-6; D: .; size: .; V: TRBV7-2
DNA: TGTGCCAGCAGCAAAGAATTCTGGACTAGCGGGATTTCCTACAATGAGCAGTTCTTC; CDR3: CASSKEFWTSGISYNEQFF; length: 19; J: TRBJ2-1; D: .; size: .; V: TRBV21-1
DNA: TGTGCCAGTAGTATACCACGGACTAGCGGGAAGGATGAGCAGTTCTTC; CDR3: CASSIPRTSGKDEQFF; length: 16; J: TRBJ2-1; D: TRBD2; size: .; V: TRBV19
DNA: TGCGCCAGCAGCGGACTAGCGGGATACAATGAGCAGTTCTTC; CDR3: CASSGLAGYNEQFF; length: 14; J: TRBJ2-1; D: TRBD2; size: .; V: TRBV4-1
DNA: TGTGCTAGTGGTTTGGTATTAGGACAGGGGGCGACTGAAGCTTTCTTT; CDR3: CASGLVLGQGATEAFF; length: 16; J: TRBJ1-1; D: TRBD1; size: .; V: TRBV12-5
DNA: TGCAGTGCCAGTCTTGGACTAGCGTCCGGGGAGCTGTTTTTT; CDR3: CSASLGLASGELFF; length: 14; J: TRBJ2-2; D: TRBD2; size: medium-sized; V: TRBV20-1
DNA: TGTGCCTCGGCCGGGACTAGCGGGAGTTCTTGGGCCGGGGAGCTGTTTTTT; CDR3: CASAGTSGSSWAGELFF; length: 17; J: TRBJ2-2; D: TRBD2; size: .; V: TRBV30
DNA: TGTGCCAGCACCTTTGGACAGGAAAATCAGCCCCAGCATTTT; CDR3: CASTFGQENQPQHF; length: 14; J: TRBJ1-5; D: TRBD1; size: .; V: TRBV28
DNA: TGCAGCGTTGGAAGCACCTACGAGCAGTACTTC; CDR3: CSVGSTYEQYF; length: 11; J: TRBJ2-7; D: .; size: .; V: TRBV29-1
DNA: TGTGCCAGCAGTTACTCGATCGACAGGAACACTGAAGCTTTCTTT; CDR3: CASSYSIDRNTEAFF; length: 15; J: TRBJ1-1; D: .; size: once; V: TRBV6-5
DNA: TGTGCCAGCAGCCTACAAAGGCCCGGGACAGCGAGCTCTGGAAACACCATATATTTT; CDR3: CASSLQRPGTASSGNTIYF; length: 19; J: TRBJ1-3; D: TRBD1; size: .; V: TRBV3-1/TRBV3-2
DNA: TGTGCCAGCAGCCAAGAGGACAGGTTAGCGGAGACCCAGTACTTC; CDR3: CASSQEDRLAETQYF; length: 15; J: TRBJ2-5; D: TRBD1; size: .; V: TRBV3-1/TRBV3-2
DNA: TGTGCCAGCAGCACGTACAAACAGGGGGCGCGGCCCGGCGGGGAGCTGTTTTTT; CDR3: CASSTYKQGARPGGELFF; length: 18; J: TRBJ2-2; D: TRBD1; size: .; V: TRBV7-6
DNA: TGTGCCAGCAGCTTAGGTGGGAGGCAGCCCCAGCATTTT; CDR3: CASSLGGRQPQHF; length: 13; J: TRBJ1-5; D: .; size: .; V: TRBV5-6
DNA: TGTGCCAGCATGCTTAAGGGGGTGAACACTGAAGCTTTCTTT; CDR3: CASMLKGVNTEAFF; length: 14; J: TRBJ1-1; D: .; size: .; V: TRBV6-6
DNA: TGCGCCAGCAGCTTAGGGGGCTGGGCTGAAGCTTTCTTT; CDR3: CASSLGGWAEAFF; length: 13; J: TRBJ1-1; D: TRBD1; size: .; V: TRBV5-1
DNA: TGTGCCAGCAGCTTGGATTTGAGACTAGGTGCCTACGAGCAGTACTTC; CDR3: CASSLDLRLGAYEQYF; length: 16; J: TRBJ2-7; D: .; size: few; V: TRBV5-4
DNA: TGTGCCAGCAGTGTATGGGGAGCGAATCAGCCCCAGCATTTT; CDR3: CASSVWGANQPQHF; length: 14; J: TRBJ1-5; D: .; size: .; V: TRBV28
DNA: TGTGCCAGCAGTCCCAGGGGAACTAATGAAAAACTGTTTTTT; CDR3: CASSPRGTNEKLFF; length: 14; J: TRBJ1-4; D: .; size: .; V: TRBV27
DNA: TGTGCCAGCAGTTTATATGGGGGGTTAGTTGAAAAACTGTTTTTT; CDR3: CASSLYGGLVEKLFF; length: 15; J: TRBJ1-4; D: .; size: few; V: TRBV27
DNA: TGTGCCAGTCAGGCACCGTGGGGGGGCCCAAAAACTAATCCACTCTCTGGGGCCAACGTCCTGACTTTC; CDR3: CASQAPWGGPKTNPLSGANVLTF; length: 23; J: TRBJ2-6; D: .; size: .; V: TRBV19
DNA: TGTGCCAGCAGTTTCTCCGGGAAGTTTAACTATGGCTACACCTTC; CDR3: CASSFSGKFNYGYTF; length: 15; J: TRBJ1-2; D: .; size: .; V: TRBV27
DNA: TGTGCCAGTAGTATAGATCTATCCTGGGCTAGCGAGTACAATGAGCAGTTCTTC; CDR3: CASSIDLSWASEYNEQFF; length: 18; J: TRBJ2-1; D: .; size: .; V: TRBV19
DNA: TGTGCCAGCAGTGACGGCGGACAGGGCGTCACAGATACGCAGTATTTT; CDR3: CASSDGGQGVTDTQYF; length: 16; J: TRBJ2-3; D: TRBD1; size: once; V: TRBV6-4
DNA: TGTGCCAGCAGTGGAACGGACAGGTTCGGAAACATTCAGTACTTC; CDR3: CASSGTDRFGNIQYF; length: 15; J: TRBJ2-4; D: TRBD1; size: .; V: TRBV28
DNA: TGCGCCAGCAGCCCAGGGGGCTTTCCTAGCACAGATACGCAGTATTTT; CDR3: CASSPGGFPSTDTQYF; length: 16; J: TRBJ2-3; D: TRBD1; size: .; V: TRBV5-1
DNA: TGCGCCAGCAGTGGAGCCAGGGGGGAGCAAGAGACCCAGTACTTC; CDR3: CASSGARGEQETQYF; length: 15; J: TRBJ2-5; D: .; size: .; V: TRBV10-2
DNA: TGTGCCTGGCGGACAGGGGGCAATCAGCCCCAGCATTTT; CDR3: CAWRTGGNQPQHF; length: 13; J: TRBJ1-5; D: TRBD1; size: .; V: TRBV30
DNA: TGTGCCAGCAGCCCTGGAGCGGGAGGTTACCAAGAGACCCAGTACTTC; CDR3: CASSPGAGGYQETQYF; length: 16; J: TRBJ2-5; D: TRBD2; size: .; V: TRBV5-4
DNA: TGTGCCATCACCCGACAGGGGCCCCGTTTCGGCTACACCTTC; CDR3: CAITRQGPRFGYTF; length: 14; J: TRBJ1-2; D: TRBD1; size: .; V: TRBV10-3
DNA: TGTGCCAGCAGCCCCATAGGAGCGGGAGGTACCGGGGAGCTGTTTTTT; CDR3: CASSPIGAGGTGELFF; length: 16; J: TRBJ2-2; D: TRBD2; size: few; V: TRBV11-2
DNA: TGTGCCACCAGCAGAGATTTGCAGGCGGGCAGCAATCAGCCCCAGCATTTT; CDR3: CATSRDLQAGSNQPQHF; length: 17; J: TRBJ1-5; D: .; size: once; V: TRBV15
DNA: TGTGCCAGCAGTTTTAGGGCTAGCCCAACCCGCACCGGGGAGCTGTTTTTT; CDR3: CASSFRASPTRTGELFF; length: 17; J: TRBJ2-2; D: .; size: .; V: TRBV7-2
DNA: TGTGCAAGTCGCTTAGCTTTTTCGCGGGAGGTACGGCTCAGGACCCAGTACTTC; CDR3: CASRLAFSREVRLRTQYF; length: 18; J: TRBJ2-5; D: .; size: .; V: TRBV12-2
DNA: TGTGCCAGCAGTGAAGGGTGGCAGGGGTCATACGAGCAGTACTTC; CDR3: CASSEGWQGSYEQYF; length: 15; J: TRBJ2-7; D: .; size: .; V: TRBV6-1
DNA: TGTGCCAGCAGCTTTGCAGGGAACACTGAAGCTTTCTTT; CDR3: CASSFAGNTEAFF; length: 13; J: TRBJ1-1; D: .; size: .; V: TRBV7-2